A single sample gave rise to the 23 T cell receptor beta chains below, sequenced in a study of CD8+ T cells in alopecia areata. RNA was isolated and reverse transcribed to cDNA, the sequencing template. Libraries were prepared by immunoSEQ multiplex PCR; TCRdb keeps only in-frame clonotypes and omits some of them. The sample includes about 270,000 clones, none of them occurring once. Cells pooled from cutaneous lymph nodes were sorted on CD4, CD8alpha, NKG2D, NKG2ACE and other markers. Sequencing input: CD4+ T cells sorted from a lymph node. These receptor sequences come from a C3H/HeJ mouse with alopecia areata. This line is of MHC haplotype H2-k.

To note about this clone: The gene names given are mouse names. The read comes to an end 4 residues before the CDR3 does, leaving the germline J gene to fill in the end. V usage is TRBV13-3 and J usage is TRBJ2-1; 10 positions agree with TRBD2. The CDR3 has 13 amino acids. Germline V gene lookup returns CDR1 NNHDY and CDR2 SYVADS. J gave up 3 bases and V 9 bases, and 3 bases lay outside the gene matches. CDR3 DNA, as far as it was read: TGTGCCACAACTGGGGGGGGCTATGCT. Translating gives CATTGGGYA. The entire CDR3 is CATTGGGYAEQFF.

A few counts support this clone. Here the gene names and germline are mouse. The sequenced fragment ends 4 residues before the CDR3 boundary, so the rest is inferred from the germline J gene. The sample contains more than one DNA sequence encoding this CDR3. This chain connects TRBV13-1 to TRBJ2-1, with 9 bases matching TRBD1. Germline CDR1 NSHNY, CDR2 SYGAGN. This CDR3 is 14 amino acids long. Trimming cost V 5 bases and J 6 bases; bases outside gene matches: 6. The covered CDR3 bases are TGTGCCAGCAGACCCGGGACAGGGCTTGCT. It yields the protein CASRPGTGLA. The complete CDR3 reads CASRPGTGLAEQFF.

Comments on this clone: Each gene name is a mouse one. The CDR3: CTCSAAEGAETLYF. Partial CDR3 DNA: TGCACCTGCAGTGCCGCAGAGGGTGCAGAA. V usage is TRBV1 and J usage is TRBJ2-3; D is uncertain. The CDR3 goes on 4 residues after the read ends, and that part is filled in from the germline J gene. The V gene's germline CDR1 is NSQYPW and CDR2 LRSPGD (reference sequence). The CDR3 contains 14 residues. V lost 3 bases and J 1 base, leaving 8 bases between the germline ends. Using reference TRBV1 and TRBJ2-3 for the parts outside the CDR3, the full variable domain is VTLLEQNPRWRLVPRGQAVNLRCILKNSQYPWMSWYQQDLQKQLQWLFTLRSPGDKEVKSLPGADYLATRVTDTELRLQVANMSQGRTLYCTCSAAEGAETLYFGSGTRLTVL.

As to this clone: Gene names denote mouse genes. Sequencing ends 3 residues short of the CDR3 end; the germline J gene provides the rest. V and J are TRBV13-1 and TRBJ1-6; D gene ambiguous. TRBJ1-6 is placed among ORFs of uncertain function. There are 13 residues in the CDR3. Germline V gene sequence: CDR1 NSHNY, CDR2 SYGAGN. V lost 4 bases to trimming and J lost 3 bases, with 5 bases between them. The CDR3 reads CASSWGYNSPLYF. The DNA read from the CDR3 is TGTGCCAGCAGTTGGGGCTATAATTCGCCC.

A word on this clone: Each gene name is a mouse one. The read comes to an end 4 residues before the CDR3 does, leaving the germline J gene to fill in the end. The chain uses TRBV19 and TRBJ2-1, with D possibly being TRBD1 (5 bases). Trimming removed 6 bases at V and 0 bases at J, with 7 bases between. This CDR3 is 13 amino acids long. CDR1 is FNHDT, CDR2 SITEND, per germline (reference sequence). The CDR3 is CASTGPNYAEQFF. The covered CDR3 bases are TGTGCCAGCACAGGGCCTAACTATGCT. Supplemented by reference TRBV19 and TRBJ2-1, the full variable domain reads GGIITQTPKFLIGQEGQKLTLKCQQNFNHDTMYWYRQDSGKGLRLIYYSITENDLQKGDLSEGYDASREKKSSFSLTVTSAQKNEMAVFLCASTGPNYAEQFFGPGTRLTVL.

This clone has a handful of counts. Gene names are the mouse ones. The read falls 4 residues short of the CDR3 end, and the missing part is taken from the germline J gene. The chain links TRBV5 to TRBJ1-2; 7 nucleotides align to TRBD1. There are 14 residues in the CDR3. The junction had 6 bases not matched to a gene; V was cut back by 5 bases and J by 3 bases. Per the germline V gene, CDR1 is LGHNA and CDR2 is YNLKQL (reference sequence). The CDR3 protein is CASSRAGGDSDYTF. The DNA read from the CDR3 is TGTGCCAGCAGCAGGGCAGGGGGAGACTCC.

This clone was seen a handful of times. Gene names denote mouse genes. CDR3 DNA, as far as it was read: TGCACCTGCAGTGCTATCCGGGACAGGGAT. Translating gives CTCSAIRDRD. The whole CDR3 protein is CTCSAIRDRDEQYF. The chain carries TRBV1 and TRBJ2-7; 9 positions match TRBD1. Sequencing ends 4 residues short of the CDR3 end; the germline J gene provides the rest. The CDR3 runs to 14 residues. Per the germline V gene, CDR1 is NSQYPW and CDR2 is LRSPGD (reference sequence).

Regarding this clone: Mouse gene names and germline throughout. The read terminates 4 residues before the CDR3 end, so the remaining end is supplied by the germline J gene. The chain uses TRBV13-1 and TRBJ2-4; 7 positions match TRBD1. Germline CDR1 NSHNY, CDR2 SYGAGN. V lost 3 bases, J lost 0 bases, and 4 bases stayed unmatched. The CDR3 loop spans 15 amino acids. The CDR3 loop reads CASSGLQGSQNTLYF. The covered CDR3 bases are TGTGCCAGCAGTGGCCTACAGGGGAGTCAAAAC.

About this clone itself: Here the gene names and germline are mouse. With the read ending 4 residues before the CDR3 end, the germline J gene is used to fill in that end. The chain combines TRBV13-1 with TRBJ2-5; D not certain. Germline-derived CDR1 and CDR2 are NSHNY and SYGAGN. The CDR3 has 13 residues. CDR3: CASSDALEDTQYF. Incomplete CDR3 DNA: TGTGCCAGCAGTGATGCTTTGGAAGAC.

This clone was picked up a small number of times. The genes and germline here are from mouse. The DNA ends 4 residues before the CDR3 does, and the rest of the CDR3 is filled in from the germline J gene. The gene calls are TRBV3 and TRBJ2-5, with D possibly matching TRBD1 (5 bases). Germline CDR1 is SNHLY and CDR2 is FYNGKV (reference sequence). V dropped 3 bases and J dropped 1 base, with 8 bases sitting between them. The CDR3 extends over 14 amino acids. CDR3 DNA, as far as it was read: TGTGCCAGCAGCTTCGGCAGGGACCAAGAC. It codes for CASSFGRDQD. The whole CDR3 region reads CASSFGRDQDTQYF.

With respect to this clone: Gene names follow the mouse nomenclature. Read coverage stops 4 residues before the CDR3 terminus; the germline J gene supplies the remainder. In the same sample, other DNA sequences code for this CDR3. V is TRBV1 and J is TRBJ2-2, with 10 positions matching TRBD1. This CDR3 is 15 amino acids long. V gave up 4 bases and J gave up 3 bases; unmatched junction bases: 2. In germline, CDR1 is NSQYPW, CDR2 LRSPGD (reference sequence). The DNA read from the CDR3 is TGCACCTGCAGTGGGGACAGGGGAGACACCGGG. Its protein product is CTCSGDRGDTG. The whole CDR3 protein reads CTCSGDRGDTGQLYF.

This clone was observed a handful of times. Gene names and germline refer to mouse. The missing CDR3 end, 4 residues past where the read stops, is filled in from the germline J gene. The chain recombines TRBV13-3 with TRBJ2-4, with 10 bases fitting TRBD2. The V and J ends lost 5 bases and 2 bases, in that order; junction bases with no gene match: 2. The germline V gene has CDR1 NNHDY and CDR2 SYVADS. This CDR3 is 14 amino acids long. The CDR3 DNA, read in part, is TGTGCCAGCAGCGGACTGGGGGTTCAAAAC. This codes for CASSGLGVQN. The entire CDR3 protein reads CASSGLGVQNTLYF.

Turning to this clone: The listed genes are named as in mouse. The read gets to within 4 residues of the CDR3 end, and the germline J gene fills in the rest. J is TRBJ2-3 and V is TRBV31, with D possibly being TRBD2 (6 bases). Per the germline V gene, CDR1 is GKSSPN and CDR2 is SITVG. The CDR3 sequence is 13 residues long. The V end lost 2 bases, the J end lost 4 bases, and 10 bases lay between the germline ends. CDR3 bases read: TGTGCCTGGAGTAGGCTGGGGCCAGAA. This gives the protein CAWSRLGPE. The full CDR3 reads CAWSRLGPETLYF.

This clone was seen a few times. Mouse germline and gene names are used. The missing CDR3 end, 4 residues past where the read stops, is filled in from the germline J gene. This chain links TRBV19 with TRBJ2-5; 7 nucleotides agree with TRBD2. In germline, CDR1 is FNHDT, CDR2 SITEND (reference sequence). The CDR3 is made up of 16 amino acids. The CDR3 is CASSPSRTGTHDTQYF. Incomplete CDR3 DNA: TGTGCCAGCAGTCCATCCCGGACTGGAACCCATGAC.

This clone was picked up a small number of times. Germline and genes: mouse. The read comes to an end 4 residues before the CDR3 does, leaving the germline J gene to fill in the end. J is TRBJ2-5 and V is TRBV17; possibly TRBD2 for D (5 bases). The CDR3 loop spans 14 amino acids. Germline CDR1 reads MNHDT; CDR2 reads YYDKIL. Trimming stripped 4 bases from V and 0 bases from J, with 8 bases between. CDR3 DNA, as far as it was read: TGTGCTAGCAGTAAACTGGATAACCAAGAC. Its translation: CASSKLDNQD. The whole CDR3 sequence is CASSKLDNQDTQYF.

A few counts support this clone. Gene and germline names: mouse. The read is 4 residues too short to cover the CDR3 end, so that end is filled in from the germline J gene. J is TRBJ2-5 and V is TRBV3; 7 bases match TRBD2. Germline-derived CDR1 and CDR2 are SNHLY and FYNGKV (reference sequence). The CDR3 contains 15 residues. Trimming cost V 5 bases and J 3 bases; bases outside gene matches: 8. The CDR3 bases that were read are TGTGCCAGCAGCCCGACGGGGGGGGTTCAAGAC. The encoded protein is CASSPTGGVQD. The complete CDR3 reads CASSPTGGVQDTQYF.

The table lists this clone with a few counts. These gene names are mouse names. The CDR3 end falls 4 residues outside the read, so it is completed with the germline J gene. The genes are TRBV13-2 and TRBJ2-1; D is undetermined. Between the trimmed V and J ends, which lost 0 bases and 2 bases, there was a span of 6 bases. Germline values: CDR1 NNHNN, CDR2 SYGAGS (reference sequence). This CDR3 contains 14 residues. The CDR3 DNA, read in part, is TGTGCCAGCGGTGATGACACCTACTATGCT. It codes for CASGDDTYYA. The entire CDR3 protein is CASGDDTYYAEQFF.

On this clone itself: Any gene name here is a mouse gene name. The read ends 4 residues before the CDR3 terminus; that terminus is restored from the germline J gene. The chain is built from TRBV5 and TRBJ1-2; 8 nucleotides agree with TRBD1. The CDR3 loop spans 16 amino acids. V lost 0 bases and J lost 0; bases outside the gene matches: 3. The V gene's germline CDR1 is LGHNA and CDR2 YNLKQL (reference sequence). CDR3 region: CASSQDGQGPNSDYTF. CDR3 bases read: TGTGCCAGCAGCCAAGATGGACAGGGCCCAAACTCC.

Many counts were recorded for this clone. Gene names and germline refer to mouse. The read gets to within 4 residues of the CDR3 end, and the germline J gene fills in the rest. The chain carries TRBV1 and TRBJ2-7; no clear D. CDR1 NSQYPW and CDR2 LRSPGD come from the germline V gene (reference sequence). V lost 1 base and J 3 bases, leaving 1 base between the germline ends. This CDR3 comprises 11 residues. This chain's CDR3 is CTCSAVYEQYF. Partial CDR3 DNA: TGCACCTGCAGTGCAGTCTAT. The whole variable domain, remainder taken from reference TRBV1 and TRBJ2-7, is VTLLEQNPRWRLVPRGQAVNLRCILKNSQYPWMSWYQQDLQKQLQWLFTLRSPGDKEVKSLPGADYLATRVTDTELRLQVANMSQGRTLYCTCSAVYEQYFGPGTRLTVL.

This clone showed up just a few times. Being one base from a much bigger clone, this may be a read error. Mouse germline and gene names are used. The CDR3 end lies 4 residues beyond the end of the read and is filled in from the germline J gene. The same CDR3 also results from other DNA sequences found in this sample. The rearrangement links TRBV13-1 to TRBJ2-2; 7 bases match TRBD2. Germline CDR1 NSHNY, CDR2 SYGAGN. The CDR3 is 14 amino acids. Losses at the gene ends were 0 bases for V and 4 bases for J; bases not matched to a gene: 0. The sequenced part of the CDR3 DNA is TGTGCCAGCAGTGATGCTGGGGGCACCGGG. This gives the protein CASSDAGGTG. The CDR3 as a whole reads CASSDAGGTGQLYF.

This clone has ten or more counts. Germline and genes here are mouse. The read halts 4 residues ahead of the CDR3 end, with the missing end drawn from the germline J gene. This chain uses TRBV1 with TRBJ2-2, with D hard to call. V was pared by 1 base and J by 3 bases, with 3 bases between. CDR3 size: 13 residues. In germline, CDR1 is NSQYPW, CDR2 LRSPGD (reference sequence). The CDR3 sequence is CTCSAGYTGQLYF. The covered CDR3 bases are TGCACCTGCAGTGCAGGGTACACCGGG.

Concerning this clone itself: Genes and germline are mouse. With the read ending 4 residues before the CDR3 end, the germline J gene is used to fill in that end. The chain has TRBV13-3 and TRBJ2-1; 13 bases map to TRBD2. This CDR3 has 17 residues. Germline loops: CDR1 NNHDY, CDR2 SYVADS. V was pared by 1 base and J by 3 bases, with 4 bases of the junction left unmatched. CDR3 DNA, as far as it was read: TGTGCCAGCAGTGATCCGGGACTGGGGGGGTCCTATGCT. Its translation is CASSDPGLGGSYA. The whole CDR3 region reads CASSDPGLGGSYAEQFF.

Only a few counts were recorded for this clone. The germline and genes are mouse ones. The CDR3 extends 4 residues past the end of the read, so its final part is completed from the germline J gene. This rearrangement joins TRBV17 to TRBJ2-7, with TRBD1 as a possible D gene (5 bases). Germline V gene sequence: CDR1 MNHDT, CDR2 YYDKIL. The CDR3 has 14 residues. The sequenced CDR3 bases are TGTGCTAGCAGTAGAGATTCCAGACAGTAT. Its protein is CASSRDSRQY. From start to end, the CDR3 is CASSRDSRQYEQYF.